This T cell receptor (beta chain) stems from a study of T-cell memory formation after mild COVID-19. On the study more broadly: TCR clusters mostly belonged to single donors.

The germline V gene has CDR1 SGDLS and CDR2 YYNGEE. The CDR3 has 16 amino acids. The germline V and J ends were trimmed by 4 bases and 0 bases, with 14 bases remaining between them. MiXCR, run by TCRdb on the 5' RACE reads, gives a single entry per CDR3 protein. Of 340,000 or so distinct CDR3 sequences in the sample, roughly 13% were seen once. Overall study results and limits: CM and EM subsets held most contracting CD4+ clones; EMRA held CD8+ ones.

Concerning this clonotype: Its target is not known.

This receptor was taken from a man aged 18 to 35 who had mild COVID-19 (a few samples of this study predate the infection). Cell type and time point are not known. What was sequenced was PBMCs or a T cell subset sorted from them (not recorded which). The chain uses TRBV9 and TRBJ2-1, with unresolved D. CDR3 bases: TGTGCCAGCAGCCAAAAACTGGCAAGCTCCTACAATGAGCAGTTCTTC. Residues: CASSQKLASSYNEQFF.